The 20 T cell receptor beta chains listed next were all sequenced from one sample in a study of blood T cell repertoires in COVID-19. Sequencing was performed with immunoSEQ multiplex PCR; in TCRdb, only in-frame clones are kept and a portion is missing. The sample contains about 120,000 clones, around 85% of which appear only once. The material sequenced was peripheral blood. The receptor source for this set is a man aged 55 to 70 with acute or convalescent COVID-19.

The rearrangement joins TRBV24-1 to TRBJ2-1; 7 nucleotides align to TRBD2. The germline V gene has CDR1 KGHDR and CDR2 SFDVKD. The trim removed 1 base at V and 9 bases at J, leaving 2 bases unmatched. The CDR3 length is 13 residues. The CDR3 DNA reads as TGTGCCACCAGTGATTTTGGGAGGGGTGAGCAGTTCTTC. It is translated as CATSDFGRGEQFF.

The CDR3 reads CASSSSAPTDTQYF. The CDR3 DNA is TGTGCCAGCAGTTCCAGCGCGCCCACAGATACGCAGTATTTT. This sequence joins TRBV27 and TRBJ2-3, with D unresolved. The CDR3 covers 14 residues. Trimming cost V 4 bases and J 2 bases, with 10 bases left between them. In germline, CDR1 is MNHEY, CDR2 SMNVEV (reference sequence).

The chain recombines TRBV4-3 with TRBJ2-7, with 7 bases fitting TRBD2. With V trimmed by 3 bases and J by 6 bases, 14 bases remained unmatched. This CDR3 is 16 amino acids long. In germline, CDR1 is LGHNA, CDR2 YSLEER. CDR3 in amino acids: CASSQAWGGDLSEQYF. The CDR3, as DNA: TGCGCCAGCAGCCAGGCCTGGGGGGGAGACCTTTCCGAGCAGTACTTC.

V gene TRBV15 combines with J gene TRBJ2-1; D unclear. The CDR3 runs to 14 residues. CDR1 is LNHNV, CDR2 YYDKDF, per germline (reference sequence). Trimming shortened V by 1 base and J by 6 bases, and 10 bases separated the two germline ends. CDR3 sequence reads: CATSRGAFGNEQFF. For the CDR3, the DNA is TGTGCCACCAGCAGAGGGGCGTTCGGCAATGAGCAGTTCTTC.

In DNA form, the CDR3 reads TGTGCCAGCAGCTCTATTCACGCTGAGCAGTTCTTC. Its translation is CASSSIHAEQFF. The genes are TRBV11-2 and TRBJ2-1; D unclear. CDR1 and CDR2 (germline): SGHAT, FQNNGV. The ends were cut back, 4 bases at V and 9 bases at J, with 10 bases in the middle. The CDR3 loop spans 12 amino acids.

The rearrangement joins TRBV27 to TRBJ2-7; 11 bases agree with TRBD2. In germline, CDR1 is MNHEY, CDR2 SMNVEV (reference sequence). V shed 9 bases, J shed 3 bases, and the junction held 10 bases outside the gene matches. CDR3 size: 15 residues. CDR3 region: CASTPRTSGFYEQYF. DNA of the CDR3: TGTGCCAGTACTCCCCGGACTAGCGGGTTCTACGAGCAGTACTTC.

V is TRBV7-9 and J is TRBJ2-7; possible D gene TRBD2, 5 bases. Trimming stripped 5 bases from V and 5 bases from J, with 10 bases between. This CDR3 contains 12 residues. CDR1 and CDR2 (germline): SEHNR, FQNEAQ (reference sequence). CDR3 region: CASSHMEDEQYF. The CDR3 DNA follows: TGTGCCAGCAGCCATATGGAGGACGAGCAGTACTTC.

The rearrangement joins TRBV30 to TRBJ1-6; D is ambiguous. The length of the CDR3 is 16 residues. Germline V gene data show CDR1 as GTSNPN and CDR2 as SVGIG (reference sequence). Trimming pared 2 bases from V and 7 bases from J, leaving 18 bases between. The CDR3 here is CAWSRDRVRGNSPLHF. CDR3 in DNA: TGTGCCTGGAGTAGGGATCGGGTCCGAGGGAATTCACCCCTCCACTTT.

V usage is TRBV27 and J usage is TRBJ2-6; 12 positions agree with TRBD2. Germline-derived CDR1 and CDR2 are MNHEY and SMNVEV (reference sequence). CDR3 size: 18 residues. V shed 3 bases, J shed 1 base, and the junction held 4 bases outside the gene matches. In DNA, the CDR3 is TGTGCCAGCAGTTTCAGACTAGCGGGAGCGTCTGGGGCCAACGTCCTGACTTTC. Translating gives CASSFRLAGASGANVLTF.

The chain links TRBV29-1 to TRBJ1-1; TRBD1 agrees at 7 bases. Germline lookup yields CDR1 SQVTM and CDR2 ANQGSEA. The V gene end was trimmed by 7 bases and the J gene end by 5 bases; junction bases not matched to a gene: 10. The CDR3 length is 13 residues. In DNA form, the CDR3 reads TGCAGCGCCCGGAGGGGGCGAGATACTGAAGCTTTCTTT. Protein product: CSARRGRDTEAFF.

The V and J genes are TRBV28 and TRBJ2-5; D gene unclear. The germline CDR1 and CDR2 sequences are MDHEN and SYDVKM. Deletions cut 3 bases from V and 2 bases from J, with 13 bases between. The CDR3 is made up of 15 amino acids. The CDR3 is CASSFGQTTQETQYF. The CDR3, as DNA: TGTGCCAGCAGTTTTGGGCAGACCACACAAGAGACCCAGTACTTC.

This chain links TRBV7-2 with TRBJ1-4; 7 bases align to TRBD1. Germline V gene lookup returns CDR1 SGHTA and CDR2 FQGNSA. The V segment lost 4 bases and the J segment 4 bases; nucleotides outside the gene matches: 6. The CDR3 contains 15 residues. The CDR3 spells CASSSQGQFNEKLFF. Here the CDR3 DNA reads TGTGCCAGCAGCTCGCAGGGACAGTTTAATGAAAAACTGTTTTTT.

The gene calls are TRBV5-5 and TRBJ2-3; 8 bases are a match to TRBD1. With V trimmed by 2 bases and J by 3 bases, 2 bases remained unmatched. The germline V gene has CDR1 SGHKS and CDR2 YYEKEE (reference sequence). This CDR3 has 14 amino acids. The CDR3 spells CASSLQGGTDTQYF. The DNA of the CDR3 is TGTGCCAGCAGCTTACAGGGGGGAACAGATACGCAGTATTTT.

The chain recombines TRBV7-2 with TRBJ2-5; D unclear. V was shortened by 1 base and J by 4 bases, with 16 bases between the two germline ends. Germline CDR1 SGHTA, CDR2 FQGNSA. The CDR3 is 16 amino acids. CDR3 region: CASSLGARPRRETQYF. The CDR3 coding sequence is TGTGCCAGCAGCTTAGGGGCACGTCCTCGTAGAGAGACCCAGTACTTC.

This clone occurred a few times. This rearrangement joins TRBV7-9 to TRBJ2-7; TRBD2 matches at 7 bases. V trimming: 5 bases; J trimming: 2 bases; junction bases outside the gene matches: 6. In germline, CDR1 is SEHNR, CDR2 FQNEAQ (reference sequence). This CDR3 contains 14 residues. CDR3 region: CASSGDYRPYEQYF. Written as DNA, the CDR3 is TGTGCCAGCAGCGGGGACTATCGACCCTACGAGCAGTACTTC. Using reference TRBV7-9 and TRBJ2-7 for the parts outside the CDR3, the full variable domain is DTGVSQNPRHKITKRGQNVTFRCDPISEHNRLYWYRQTLGQGPEFLTYFQNEAQLEKSRLLSDRFSAERPKGSFSTLEIQRTEQGDSAMYLCASSGDYRPYEQYFGPGTRLTVT.

J is TRBJ1-2 and V is TRBV6-1, with D perhaps matching TRBD1 (5 bases). Germline V gene lookup returns CDR1 MNHNS and CDR2 SASEGT. The V gene lost 1 base and the J gene lost 4 bases, with 10 bases spanning the gap. The CDR3 totals 14 residues. The CDR3 DNA sequence: TGTGCCAGCAGTGAAGGATCAAGGGGCTATGGCTACACCTTC. It yields the protein CASSEGSRGYGYTF.

CDR3 protein: CASSLVGEGANQPQHF. The CDR3 bases are TGTGCCAGCAGCTTAGTAGGGGAAGGGGCCAATCAGCCCCAGCATTTT. The rearrangement joins TRBV7-2 to TRBJ1-5, with TRBD1 as a possible D gene (5 bases). Trimming removed 1 base from V and 3 bases from J, with 13 bases in between. There are 16 residues in the CDR3. Germline V gene sequence: CDR1 SGHTA, CDR2 FQGNSA. The variable domain in full, with the rest retrieved from reference TRBV7-2 and TRBJ1-5, is GAGVSQSPSNKVTEKGKDVELRCDPISGHTALYWYRQSLGQGLEFLIYFQGNSAPDKSGLPSDRFSAERTGGSVSTLTIQRTQQEDSAVYLCASSLVGEGANQPQHFGDGTRLSIL.

The chain recombines TRBV18 with TRBJ1-5; the D gene is possibly TRBD1 (6 bases). There are 14 residues in the CDR3. Looked up from germline, CDR1 is KGHSH and CDR2 is LQKENI. The V end lost 3 bases, the J end lost 5 bases, and 11 bases lay between the germline ends. DNA for the CDR3: TGTGCCAGCTCACCCGGAACAGGGCATCAGCCCCAGCATTTT. It yields the protein CASSPGTGHQPQHF.

The V call is TRBV5-1, the J call TRBJ2-7, with 7 bases identical to TRBD1. Germline assignment: CDR1 SGHRS and CDR2 YFSETQ. CDR3 length equals 14 residues. The ends lost 4 bases at V and 2 bases at J; junction bases unmatched: 6. The CDR3: CASSNGQDPYEQYF. The CDR3 DNA reads TGCGCCAGCAGCAACGGACAGGACCCCTACGAGCAGTACTTC. Using reference TRBV5-1 and TRBJ2-7 for the parts outside the CDR3, the full variable domain is KAGVTQTPRYLIKTRGQQVTLSCSPISGHRSVSWYQQTPGQGLQFLFEYFSETQRNKGNFPGRFSGRQFSNSRSEMNVSTLELGDSALYLCASSNGQDPYEQYFGPGTRLTVT.

The chain uses TRBV5-5 and TRBJ1-2; 7 bases are shared with TRBD1. The germline V gene has CDR1 SGHKS and CDR2 YYEKEE (reference sequence). The length of the CDR3 is 15 residues. V was pared by 0 bases and J by 2 bases, with 4 bases of the junction left unmatched. The CDR3 region has the DNA TGTGCCAGCAGCTTGGACAGGGGAATAAACTATGGCTACACCTTC. Amino acid sequence: CASSLDRGINYGYTF.